Below are 10 T cell receptor beta chains sequenced from a single sample in a study of blood T cell repertoires in COVID-19. The table came from immunoSEQ multiplex PCR; TCRdb's copy has only in-frame clones and leaves some out. The sample carries fewer than 450,000 clones, roughly 91% recorded once. The sequencing input was PBMCs or T cells enriched from blood (not recorded which). These receptors were collected from a woman aged 18-35 years who had recovered from COVID-19.

Concerning this clone itself: Within the sample, other DNA sequences also encode this same CDR3. The chain joins TRBV6-2 or TRBV6-3 to TRBJ1-1; the D is unclear. V was cut by 6 bases and J by 4 bases, with 9 bases left in between. Germline CDR1 is MNHEY and CDR2 is SVGEGT. The CDR3 extends over 12 amino acids. CDR3 in DNA: TGTGCCAGCAGCCCCCCGGGCACTGAAGCTTTCTTT. This codes for CASSPPGTEAFF.

The chain uses TRBV7-9 and TRBJ1-6; D might be TRBD1 (5 bases). This CDR3 spans 15 amino acids. The V end lost 1 base, the J end lost 4 bases, and 8 bases lay between the germline ends. The germline gives CDR1 SEHNR, CDR2 FQNEAQ (reference sequence). The CDR3 coding sequence is TGTGCCAGCAGCTTAGGGGGCTTATATAATTCACCCCTCCACTTT. It encodes CASSLGGLYNSPLHF.

Only one count was recorded for this clone. The rearrangement uses TRBV27 and TRBJ2-5; 10 bases align to TRBD1. J lost 4 bases, V lost 5 bases, and 16 bases had no gene match. CDR1 is MNHEY and CDR2 is SMNVEV in the germline V gene (reference sequence). The length of the CDR3 is 18 residues. CDR3 loop: CASSTRTGTGDPGETQYF. For the CDR3, the DNA is TGTGCCAGCAGTACCCGGACCGGGACAGGGGACCCCGGAGAGACCCAGTACTTC.

The rearrangement joins TRBV4-2 to TRBJ2-3, with unresolved D. The CDR3 has 15 amino acids. CDR1 LGHNA and CDR2 YNFKEQ come from the germline V gene. The V end was cut by 0 bases, the J end by 0 bases, with 7 bases between. CDR3 loop: CASSQEDRSTDTQYF. CDR3 nucleotides: TGTGCCAGCAGCCAAGAAGATCGGAGCACAGATACGCAGTATTTT.

V and J are TRBV11-3 and TRBJ2-7; a weak D match, TRBD1 (5 bases). The V gene lost 2 bases and the J gene lost 4 bases, with 12 bases spanning the gap. The CDR3 consists of 14 residues. The germline CDR1 and CDR2 sequences are SGHNT and YENEEA. CDR3 sequence: CASSLRQGTYEQYF. The DNA for the CDR3 is TGTGCCAGCAGCTTACGGCAGGGTACATACGAGCAGTACTTC. The whole variable domain, remainder taken from reference TRBV11-3 and TRBJ2-7, is EAGVVQSPRYKIIEKKQPVAFWCNPISGHNTLYWYLQNLGQGPELLIRYENEEAVDDSQLPKDRFSAERLKGVDSTLKIQPAELGDSAVYLCASSLRQGTYEQYFGPGTRLTVT.

This CDR3 is CASSVGDSGGDTQYF. As DNA, the CDR3 is TGTGCCAGCAGCGTAGGTGATAGCGGGGGAGATACGCAGTATTTT. J is TRBJ2-3 and V is TRBV9; 9 bases are shared with TRBD2. The trim removed 0 bases at V and 5 bases at J, leaving 4 bases unmatched. There are 15 residues in the CDR3. The germline V gene has CDR1 SGDLS and CDR2 YYNGEE. Full variable domain (remainder filled in from reference TRBV9 and TRBJ2-3): DSGVTQTPKHLITATGQRVTLRCSPRSGDLSVYWYQQSLDQGLQFLIQYYNGEERAKGNILERFSAQQFPDLHSELNLSSLELGDSALYFCASSVGDSGGDTQYFGPGTRLTVL.

This clone occurred many times. CDR3 nucleotide sequence: TGTGCCAGCAGCCCTAATGGGCCTAGCGGGGGGGACACAGATACGCAGTATTTT. It is translated as CASSPNGPSGGDTDTQYF. This chain uses TRBV5-4 with TRBJ2-3, with 12 nucleotides matching TRBD2. CDR3 length equals 18 residues. The germline V gene encodes CDR1 SGHNT and CDR2 YYREEE (reference sequence). Unmatched junction bases numbered 11, after V lost 4 bases and J lost 2 bases.

The J gene is TRBJ1-1, the V gene TRBV18; 8 bases map to TRBD1. The V gene end was trimmed by 0 bases and the J gene end by 7 bases; junction bases not matched to a gene: 7. This CDR3 spans 15 amino acids. Per the germline V gene, CDR1 is KGHSH and CDR2 is LQKENI. CDR3 region: CASSPPIAGGFEAFF. Here the CDR3 DNA reads TGTGCCAGCTCACCACCGATCGCAGGGGGCTTTGAAGCTTTCTTT.

The chain is built from TRBV28 and TRBJ2-7; no clear D. Trimming removed 2 bases at V and 1 base at J, with 6 bases between. This CDR3 has 13 residues. Germline CDR1 is MDHEN and CDR2 is SYDVKM. CDR3 region: CASSLRESYEQYF. CDR3 sequence (DNA): TGTGCCAGCAGTTTACGCGAATCCTACGAGCAGTACTTC.

The chain has TRBV6-5 and TRBJ1-1; D might be TRBD1 (6 bases). The CDR3 runs to 11 residues. Trimming stripped 8 bases from V and 11 bases from J, with 15 bases between. Germline values: CDR1 MNHEY, CDR2 SVGAGI. The CDR3 protein is CASVKGDMAFF. Here the CDR3 DNA reads TGTGCCAGCGTAAAGGGGGATATGGCTTTCTTT.